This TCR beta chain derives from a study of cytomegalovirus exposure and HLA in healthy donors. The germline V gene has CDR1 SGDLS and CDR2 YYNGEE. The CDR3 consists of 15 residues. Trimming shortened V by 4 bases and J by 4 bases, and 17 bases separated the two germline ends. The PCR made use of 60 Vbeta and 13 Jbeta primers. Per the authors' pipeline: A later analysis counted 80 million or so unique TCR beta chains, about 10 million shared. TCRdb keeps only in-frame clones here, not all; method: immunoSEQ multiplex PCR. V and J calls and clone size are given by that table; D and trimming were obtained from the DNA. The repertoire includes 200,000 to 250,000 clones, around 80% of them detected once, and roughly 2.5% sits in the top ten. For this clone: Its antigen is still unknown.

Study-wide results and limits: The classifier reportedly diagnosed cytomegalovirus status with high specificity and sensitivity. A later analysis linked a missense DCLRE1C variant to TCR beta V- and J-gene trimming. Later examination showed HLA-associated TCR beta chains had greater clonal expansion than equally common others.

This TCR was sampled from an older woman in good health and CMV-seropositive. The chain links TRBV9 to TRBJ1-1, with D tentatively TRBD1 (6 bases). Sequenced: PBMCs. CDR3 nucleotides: TGTGCCAGCAGCTCACCTCAGGGGTCGGGCACTGAAGCTTTCTTT. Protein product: CASSSPQGSGTEAFF.